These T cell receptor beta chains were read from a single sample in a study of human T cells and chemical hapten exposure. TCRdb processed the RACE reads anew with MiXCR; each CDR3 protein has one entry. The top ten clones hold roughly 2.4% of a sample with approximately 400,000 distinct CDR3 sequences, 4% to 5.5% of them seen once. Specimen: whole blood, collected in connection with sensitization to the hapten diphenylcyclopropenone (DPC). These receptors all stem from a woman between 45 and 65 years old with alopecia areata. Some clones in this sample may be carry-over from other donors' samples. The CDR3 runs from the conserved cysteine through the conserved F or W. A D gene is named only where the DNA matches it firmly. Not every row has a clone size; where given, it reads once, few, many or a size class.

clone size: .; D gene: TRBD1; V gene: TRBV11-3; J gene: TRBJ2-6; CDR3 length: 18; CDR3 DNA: TGTGCCAGCAGCCCAGGGACAGGGACAAGTTCTGGGGCCAACGTCCTGACTTTC; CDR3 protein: CASSPGTGTSSGANVLTF
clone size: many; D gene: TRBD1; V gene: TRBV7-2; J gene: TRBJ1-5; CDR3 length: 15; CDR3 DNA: TGTGCCAGCAGCTTAGGCCAACAGGGGGATGTACCCCAGCATTTT; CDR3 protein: CASSLGQQGDVPQHF
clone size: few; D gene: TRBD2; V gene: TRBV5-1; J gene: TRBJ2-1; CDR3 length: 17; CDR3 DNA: TGCGCCAGCAGCTTCGGACTAGCGGGAGTTACCTACAATGAGCAGTTCTTC; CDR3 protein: CASSFGLAGVTYNEQFF
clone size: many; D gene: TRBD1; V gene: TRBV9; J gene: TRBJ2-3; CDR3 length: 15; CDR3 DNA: TGTGCCAGCAGCGGGGGACAGACTAGCACAGATACGCAGTATTTT; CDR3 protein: CASSGGQTSTDTQYF
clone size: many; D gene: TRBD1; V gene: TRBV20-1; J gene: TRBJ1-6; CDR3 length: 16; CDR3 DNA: TGCAGTGCTAGAGAGGGGGACAGGGGGTCTAATTCACCCCTCCACTTT; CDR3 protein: CSAREGDRGSNSPLHF
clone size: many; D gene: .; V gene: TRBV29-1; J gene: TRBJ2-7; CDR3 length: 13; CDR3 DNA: TGCAGCGTCCCAGGGGGGGCGGCCTACGAGCAGTACTTC; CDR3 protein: CSVPGGAAYEQYF
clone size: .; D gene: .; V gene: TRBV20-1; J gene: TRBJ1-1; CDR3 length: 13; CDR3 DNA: TGCAGTGCCGCACGCACCGACGGCCGAGGAGCTTTCTTT; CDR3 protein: CSAARTDGRGAFF
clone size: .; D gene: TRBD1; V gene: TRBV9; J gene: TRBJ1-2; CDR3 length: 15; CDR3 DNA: TGTGCCAGCAGCAAAACAGGGGAAATGAACTATGGCTACACCTTC; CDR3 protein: CASSKTGEMNYGYTF
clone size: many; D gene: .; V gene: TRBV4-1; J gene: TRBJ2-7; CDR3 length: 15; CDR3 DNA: TGCGCCAGCAGCCAATCAACAGGGCCCTCCTACGAGCAGTACTTC; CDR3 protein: CASSQSTGPSYEQYF
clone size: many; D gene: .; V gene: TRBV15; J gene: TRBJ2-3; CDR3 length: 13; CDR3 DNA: TGTGCCACCAGCAGAGATAGGGCAGATACGCAGTATTTT; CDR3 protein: CATSRDRADTQYF
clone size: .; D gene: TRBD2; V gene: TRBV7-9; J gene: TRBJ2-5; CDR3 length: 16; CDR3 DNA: TGTGCCAGCAGCTTAAATAGCGGGGGCTACCAAGAGACCCAGTACTTC; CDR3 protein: CASSLNSGGYQETQYF
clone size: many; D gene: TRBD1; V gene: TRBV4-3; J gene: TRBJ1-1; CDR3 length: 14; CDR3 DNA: TGCGCCAGCAGCCAATACCAGGGGGACACTGAAGCTTTCTTT; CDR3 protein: CASSQYQGDTEAFF
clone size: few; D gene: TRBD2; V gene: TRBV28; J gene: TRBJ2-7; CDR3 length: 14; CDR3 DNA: TGTGCCATTCAACCGGGGCTAGCGGCCTACGAGCAGTACTTC; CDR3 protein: CAIQPGLAAYEQYF
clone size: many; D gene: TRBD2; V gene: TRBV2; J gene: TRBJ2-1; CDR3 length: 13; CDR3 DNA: TGTGCCAGCAGTAATACTAGCGGTCCTGAGCAGTTCTTC; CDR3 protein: CASSNTSGPEQFF
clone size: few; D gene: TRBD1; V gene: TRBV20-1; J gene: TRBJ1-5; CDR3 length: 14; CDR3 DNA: TGCAGTGCTGGAGGACAGGGCAAAAATCAGCCCCAGCATTTT; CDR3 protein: CSAGGQGKNQPQHF
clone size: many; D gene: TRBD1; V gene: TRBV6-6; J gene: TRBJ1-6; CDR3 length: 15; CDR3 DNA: TGTGCCAGCATGTCCCCGGGACAGGCTAATTCACCCCTCCACTTT; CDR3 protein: CASMSPGQANSPLHF
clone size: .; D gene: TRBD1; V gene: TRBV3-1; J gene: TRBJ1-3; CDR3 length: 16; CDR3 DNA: TGTGCCAGCAGCCCCCGGGACAGGGGCTTTGGAAACACCATATATTTT; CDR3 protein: CASSPRDRGFGNTIYF
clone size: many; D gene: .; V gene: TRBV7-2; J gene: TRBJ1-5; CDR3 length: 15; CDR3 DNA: TGTGCCAGCAGCTTCGGCGACAGGCGAGGTCAGCCCCAGCATTTT; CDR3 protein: CASSFGDRRGQPQHF
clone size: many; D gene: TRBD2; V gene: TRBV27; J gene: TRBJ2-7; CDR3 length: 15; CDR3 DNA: TGTGCCAGCAGTAGCTTGGGGGGGATCTCCTACGAGCAGTACTTC; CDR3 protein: CASSSLGGISYEQYF
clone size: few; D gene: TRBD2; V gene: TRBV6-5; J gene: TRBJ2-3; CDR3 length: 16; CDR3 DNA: TGTGCCAGCAGCCAGACTAGCGGGAGACTAGGAGATACGCAGTATTTT; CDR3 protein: CASSQTSGRLGDTQYF
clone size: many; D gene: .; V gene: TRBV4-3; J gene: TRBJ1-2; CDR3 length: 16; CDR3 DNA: TGCGCCAGCAGCCAAGAGGGAGGACAGACTAACTATGGCTACACCTTC; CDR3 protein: CASSQEGGQTNYGYTF
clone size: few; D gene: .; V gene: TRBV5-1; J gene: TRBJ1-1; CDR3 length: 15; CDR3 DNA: TGCGCCAGCAGCCCCTTTGGGGGCGGCGAGACTGAAGCTTTCTTT; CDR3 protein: CASSPFGGGETEAFF
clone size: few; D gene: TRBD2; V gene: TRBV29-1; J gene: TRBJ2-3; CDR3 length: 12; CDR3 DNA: TGCAGCGGGGAGGGCCGAGCAGATACGCAGTATTTT; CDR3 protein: CSGEGRADTQYF
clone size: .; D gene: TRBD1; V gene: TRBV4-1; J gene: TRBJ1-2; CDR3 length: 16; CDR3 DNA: TGCGCCAGCAGCCAAGAGGCTCAGGGGGCAATTTATGGCTACACCTTC; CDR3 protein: CASSQEAQGAIYGYTF
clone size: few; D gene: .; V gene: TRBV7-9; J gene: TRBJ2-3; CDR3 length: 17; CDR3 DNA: TGTGCCAGCAGCTTAGGTCACAGTAAGCTGGGCTCAGATACGCAGTATTTT; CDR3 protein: CASSLGHSKLGSDTQYF
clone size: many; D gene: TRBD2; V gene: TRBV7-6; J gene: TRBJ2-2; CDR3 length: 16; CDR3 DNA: TGTGCCAGCAGCTTAGGGACTAGCGGGATAACCGGGGAGCTGTTTTTT; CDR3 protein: CASSLGTSGITGELFF
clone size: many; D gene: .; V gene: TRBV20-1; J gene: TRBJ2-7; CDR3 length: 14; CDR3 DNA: TGCAGTGCCCCCGGAGTGGGGGGTCGCTACGAGCAGTACTTC; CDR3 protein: CSAPGVGGRYEQYF
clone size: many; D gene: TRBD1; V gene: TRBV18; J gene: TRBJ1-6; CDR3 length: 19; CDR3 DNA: TGTGCCAGCTCACCATTAGAGGTCTCGGGACAGGGCCATAATTCACCCCTCCACTTT; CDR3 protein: CASSPLEVSGQGHNSPLHF
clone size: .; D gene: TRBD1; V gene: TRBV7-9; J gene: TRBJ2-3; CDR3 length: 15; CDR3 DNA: TGTGCCAGCAGCCCTAGGACAGGGGCGGCAGATACGCAGTATTTT; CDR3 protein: CASSPRTGAADTQYF
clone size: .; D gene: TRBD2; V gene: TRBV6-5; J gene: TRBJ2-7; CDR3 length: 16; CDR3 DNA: TGTGCCAGCAGTTCTCAGCGGGGGACTCAAGCCTACGAGCAGTACTTC; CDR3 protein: CASSSQRGTQAYEQYF
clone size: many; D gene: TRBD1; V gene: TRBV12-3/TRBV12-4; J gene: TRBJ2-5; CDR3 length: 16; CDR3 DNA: TGTGCCAGCAGTCCTTCGGACAGGGGTGGACAAGAGACCCAGTACTTC; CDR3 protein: CASSPSDRGGQETQYF
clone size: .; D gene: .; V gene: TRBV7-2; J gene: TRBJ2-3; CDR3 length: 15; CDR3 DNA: TGTGCCAGCAGCTTATTTCTCCGGGGCACAGATACGCAGTATTTT; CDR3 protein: CASSLFLRGTDTQYF
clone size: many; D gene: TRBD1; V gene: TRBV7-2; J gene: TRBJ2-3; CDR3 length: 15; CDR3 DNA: TGTGCCAGCAGCACGGACAGGGGTAGCACAGATACGCAGTATTTT; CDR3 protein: CASSTDRGSTDTQYF
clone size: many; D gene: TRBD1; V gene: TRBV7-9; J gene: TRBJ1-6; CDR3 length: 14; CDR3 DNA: TGTGCCAGCAGCTTCGGGACAGACTATTCACCCCTCCACTTT; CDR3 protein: CASSFGTDYSPLHF
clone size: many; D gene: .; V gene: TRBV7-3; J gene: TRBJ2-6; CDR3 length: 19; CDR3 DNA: TGTGCCAGCAGCTTAGGTGGAGCGGACTACCTTTCTGGGGCCAACGTCCTGACTTTC; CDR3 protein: CASSLGGADYLSGANVLTF
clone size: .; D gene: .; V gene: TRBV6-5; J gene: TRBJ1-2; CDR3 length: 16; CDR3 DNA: TGTGCCAGCACCCCAGACAGAACCGTTTCTAACTATGGCTACACCTTC; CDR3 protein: CASTPDRTVSNYGYTF
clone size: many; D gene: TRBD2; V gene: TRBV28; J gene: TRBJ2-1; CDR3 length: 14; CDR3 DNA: TGTGCCAGCAGTTTCCTAGCGGGGTACAATGAGCAGTTCTTC; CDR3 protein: CASSFLAGYNEQFF
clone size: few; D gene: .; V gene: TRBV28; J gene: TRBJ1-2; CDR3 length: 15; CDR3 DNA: TGTGCCACCACCTGGGGCCAGGGTAATGACTATGGCTACACCTTC; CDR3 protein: CATTWGQGNDYGYTF
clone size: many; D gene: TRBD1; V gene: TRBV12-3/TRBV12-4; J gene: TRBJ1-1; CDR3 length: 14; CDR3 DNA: TGTGCCAGCAGTTGGACAGGGCCTAGCACTGAAGCTTTCTTT; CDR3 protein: CASSWTGPSTEAFF
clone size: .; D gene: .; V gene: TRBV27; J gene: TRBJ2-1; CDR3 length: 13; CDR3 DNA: TGTGCCAGCAGATCTAGGCCCGGAGATGAGCAGTTCTTC; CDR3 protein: CASRSRPGDEQFF
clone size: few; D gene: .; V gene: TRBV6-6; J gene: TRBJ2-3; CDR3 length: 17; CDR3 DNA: TGTGCCAGCAGTTACTCCACGGGACTTACTTCTCCAGATACGCAGTATTTT; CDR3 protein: CASSYSTGLTSPDTQYF
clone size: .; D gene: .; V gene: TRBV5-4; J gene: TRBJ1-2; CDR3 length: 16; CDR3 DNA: TGTGCCAGCAGCTCCCGACATACCCAAACTAACTATGGCTACACCTTC; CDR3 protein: CASSSRHTQTNYGYTF
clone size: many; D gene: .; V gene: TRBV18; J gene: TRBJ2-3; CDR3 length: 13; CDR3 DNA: TGTGCCAGCTCACCGGGAGAACCAGATACGCAGTATTTT; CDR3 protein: CASSPGEPDTQYF
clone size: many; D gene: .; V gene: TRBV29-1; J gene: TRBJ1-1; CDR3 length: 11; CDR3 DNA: TGCAGCGTAGAACGGGCCACCAAAGCTTTCTTT; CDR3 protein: CSVERATKAFF
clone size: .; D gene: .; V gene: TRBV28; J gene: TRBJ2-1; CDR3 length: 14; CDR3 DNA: TGTGCCAGCAGTTTATTCGGAGGGCCCGATGAGCAGTTCTTC; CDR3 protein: CASSLFGGPDEQFF
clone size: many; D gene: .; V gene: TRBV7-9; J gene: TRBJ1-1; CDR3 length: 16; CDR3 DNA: TGTGCCAGCAGCCCCCCAAAGGGCGCCATGAACACTGAAGCTTTCTTT; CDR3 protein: CASSPPKGAMNTEAFF
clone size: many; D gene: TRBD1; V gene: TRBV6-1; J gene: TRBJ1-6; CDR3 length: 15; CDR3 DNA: TGTGCCAGCAGTGTCCAACAGGGGAGTAATTCACCCCTCCACTTT; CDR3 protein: CASSVQQGSNSPLHF
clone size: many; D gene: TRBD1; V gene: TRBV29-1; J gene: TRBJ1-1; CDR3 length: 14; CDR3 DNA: TGCAGCGTTGAGAGCTGGGCAGGGGGTCTAGAAGCTTTCTTT; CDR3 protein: CSVESWAGGLEAFF
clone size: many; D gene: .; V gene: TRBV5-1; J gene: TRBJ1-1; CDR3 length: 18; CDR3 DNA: TGCGCCAGCAGCTTGGAATTCTTTCTAGGGGCCCACGGCACTGAAGCTTTCTTT; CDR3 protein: CASSLEFFLGAHGTEAFF
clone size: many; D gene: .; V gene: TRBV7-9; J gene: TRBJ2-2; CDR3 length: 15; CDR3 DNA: TGTGCCAGCAGCTTCGTCTTGGGGGACACCGGGGAGCTGTTTTTT; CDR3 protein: CASSFVLGDTGELFF
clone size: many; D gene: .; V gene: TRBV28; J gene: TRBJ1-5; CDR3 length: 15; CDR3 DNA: TGTGCCAGCAGGCGGGGGGCGCCGGGCAATCAGCCCCAGCATTTT; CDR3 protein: CASRRGAPGNQPQHF
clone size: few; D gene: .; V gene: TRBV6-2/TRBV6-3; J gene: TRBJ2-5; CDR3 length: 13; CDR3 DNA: TGTGCCAGCAGTACCGTATACGGAGAGACCCAGTACTTC; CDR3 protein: CASSTVYGETQYF
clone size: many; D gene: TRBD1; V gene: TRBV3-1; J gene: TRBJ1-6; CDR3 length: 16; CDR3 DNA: TGTGCCAGCAGCCAAGAGCAGGGGGCTGGAAATTCACCCCTCCACTTT; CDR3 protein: CASSQEQGAGNSPLHF